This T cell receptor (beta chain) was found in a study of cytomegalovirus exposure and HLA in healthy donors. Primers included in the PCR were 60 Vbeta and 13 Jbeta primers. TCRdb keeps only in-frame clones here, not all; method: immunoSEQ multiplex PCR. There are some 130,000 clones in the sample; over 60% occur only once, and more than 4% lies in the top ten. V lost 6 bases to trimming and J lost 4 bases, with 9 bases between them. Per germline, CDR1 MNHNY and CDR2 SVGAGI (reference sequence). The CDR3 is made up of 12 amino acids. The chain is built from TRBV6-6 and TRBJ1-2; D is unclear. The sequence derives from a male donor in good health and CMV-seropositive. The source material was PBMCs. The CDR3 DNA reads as TGTGCCAGCAGCCGGGATAGCTATGGCTACACCTTC. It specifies CASSRDSYGYTF.